Described below is a single TCR beta chain sequence and its context. What it recognizes is unknown. These data come from a study of blood T cells in healthy people across ages. Findings of the study overall: Long-lived donors had more naive CD4+ cells and higher diversity than aged donors. Older age coincided with a roughly linear decline in TCR beta diversity per million T cells.

A J-beta primer mix and a sample-barcoded 5' primer were used in a second PCR of about 6 to 12 cycles. Every cDNA molecule carried a tag from a template-switch adaptor bearing 12 random nucleotides. TCRdb independently ran MiXCR on the 5' RACE reads; one entry per CDR3 protein. The data contain 1.5 million to 2 million distinct CDR3 sequences, 28% of them singletons. This CDR3 is built from 14 residues. Trimming removed 3 bases from V and 4 bases from J, with 12 bases in between. Germline V gene sequence: CDR1 SGHAT, CDR2 FQNNGV. The receptor's source is a woman aged 25 to 39 in good health. Material: blood. The J gene is TRBJ1-2, the V gene TRBV11-2, with D unclear. The CDR3 protein is CASSFKNRSYGYTF. CDR3 in DNA: TGTGCCAGCAGCTTCAAGAACAGATCCTATGGCTACACCTTC.